A selection of T cell receptor beta chains follows, all from one sample in a study of blood T cell repertoires in COVID-19. Profiled with immunoSEQ multiplex PCR; TCRdb holds only in-frame clones, not every one. The data contain about 130,000 clones, approximately 89% of them singletons. Material: peripheral blood. The receptors stem from a woman in her sixties or seventies with acute or convalescent COVID-19. The CDR3 runs from the conserved cysteine through the conserved F or W. A D gene is named only where the DNA matches it firmly. Clone size, where shown, is once, few, many, or a class for clones that have expanded.

d_gene,j_gene,abundance,v_gene,CDR3aa,CDR3nt
TRBD1,TRBJ1-1,NA,TRBV18,CASSPGQLVTEAFF,TGTGCCAGCTCACCGGGACAGTTGGTCACTGAAGCTTTCTTT
NA,TRBJ2-2,NA,TRBV12-3/TRBV12-4,CASSTAGVGELFF,TGTGCCAGCAGTACCGCAGGGGTCGGGGAGCTGTTTTTT
NA,TRBJ2-1,NA,TRBV19,CASKGGSAQKANEQFF,TGTGCCAGTAAGGGAGGTAGCGCGCAGAAGGCCAATGAGCAGTTCTTC
NA,TRBJ2-7,few,TRBV19,CASSLGNSYEQYF,TGTGCCAGTAGTCTCGGGAACTCCTACGAGCAGTACTTC
TRBD2,TRBJ2-3,NA,TRBV3-1/TRBV3-2,CASSLLAGRSTDTQYF,TGTGCCAGCAGCCTTCTAGCGGGAAGGTCCACAGATACGCAGTATTTT
TRBD1,TRBJ1-2,NA,TRBV2,CASSTDRAIYGYTF,TGTGCCAGCAGTACGGACAGGGCAATCTATGGCTACACCTTC
NA,TRBJ1-1,NA,TRBV6-5,CASRGYALGAAFF,TGTGCCAGCAGGGGCTACGCTTTGGGAGCGGCTTTCTTT
TRBD1,TRBJ1-6,once,TRBV3-1/TRBV3-2,CASSREDRLNSPLHF,TGTGCCAGCAGCCGAGAGGACAGGCTGAATTCCCCCCTCCACTTT
TRBD1,TRBJ2-5,NA,TRBV7-8,CASSLEGQIQETQYF,TGTGCCAGCAGCTTAGAGGGACAGATCCAAGAGACCCAGTACTTC
TRBD1,TRBJ1-3,NA,TRBV5-1,CASSQGTGNSGNTIYF,TGCGCCAGCAGCCAAGGGACAGGGAACTCTGGAAACACCATATATTTT
TRBD2,TRBJ2-1,NA,TRBV19,CASSQLAGGVSYNEQFF,TGTGCCAGTAGTCAACTAGCGGGAGGGGTGTCCTACAATGAGCAGTTCTTC
TRBD2,TRBJ2-7,NA,TRBV10-2,CASSEWTSGRLGEQYF,TGCGCCAGCAGTGAGTGGACTAGCGGGAGACTTGGCGAGCAGTACTTC
NA,TRBJ1-4,NA,TRBV7-9,CASSVGQTNEKLFF,TGTGCCAGCAGCGTAGGACAGACGAATGAAAAACTGTTTTTT
NA,TRBJ1-5,NA,TRBV18,CASSQSHSNQPQHF,TGTGCCAGCTCACAATCGCACTCCAATCAGCCCCAGCATTTT
TRBD1,TRBJ1-3,NA,TRBV5-1,CASRPGYRGGGNTIYF,TGCGCCAGCAGGCCCGGATACAGGGGAGGTGGAAACACCATATATTTT
NA,TRBJ1-1,few,TRBV10-3,CAISWTADTEAFF,TGTGCCATCAGTTGGACAGCCGACACTGAAGCTTTCTTT
NA,TRBJ1-2,NA,TRBV6-5,CASSLGAGRRGYTF,TGTGCCAGCAGCCTGGGGGCTGGACGTCGTGGCTACACCTTC
NA,TRBJ1-6,NA,TRBV19,CASRPQGIYNSPLHF,TGTGCCAGTAGGCCACAGGGTATATATAATTCACCCCTCCACTTT
TRBD1,TRBJ1-6,NA,TRBV13,CASSPALQQGQNSPLHF,TGTGCCAGCAGCCCCGCTCTCCAACAGGGGCAGAATTCACCCCTCCACTTT
NA,TRBJ2-5,NA,TRBV5-1,CASSLSAVQETQYF,TGCGCCAGCAGCTTGAGCGCGGTACAAGAGACCCAGTACTTC
NA,TRBJ2-2,NA,TRBV6-5,CASRYRDSNTGELFF,TGTGCCAGCAGATACCGAGACAGTAACACCGGGGAGCTGTTTTTT
NA,TRBJ1-1,NA,TRBV7-3,CASSLTGGGWNTEAFF,TGTGCCAGCAGCTTAACCGGCGGAGGGTGGAACACTGAAGCTTTCTTT
NA,TRBJ1-2,NA,TRBV6-1,CASSEGLYGYTF,TGTGCCAGCAGTGAAGGTCTCTATGGCTACACCTTC
TRBD2,TRBJ2-5,NA,TRBV20-1,CSASKGLGQETQYF,TGCAGTGCTAGTAAGGGACTAGGCCAAGAGACCCAGTACTTC
NA,TRBJ1-3,NA,TRBV6-5,CASREGYGNTIYF,TGTGCCAGCAGGGAGGGGTACGGAAACACCATATATTTT
NA,TRBJ1-1,NA,TRBV5-8,CASTPLAGNTEAFF,TGTGCCAGCACCCCCCTGGCAGGGAACACTGAAGCTTTCTTT
TRBD1,TRBJ1-4,NA,TRBV19,CASSTTGVNEKLFF,TGTGCCAGTAGTACGACAGGGGTAAACGAAAAACTGTTTTTT
NA,TRBJ1-1,NA,TRBV6-1,CASSDGRAPEAFF,TGTGCCAGCAGTGACGGTCGCGCCCCCGAAGCTTTCTTT
NA,TRBJ1-1,NA,TRBV19,CASTLGTTPSPTEAFF,TGTGCCAGCACCTTAGGGACAACCCCTTCTCCCACTGAAGCTTTCTTT
NA,TRBJ1-2,many,TRBV4-1,CASSHADRLRDYGYTF,TGCGCCAGCAGCCACGCGGACAGACTGAGGGACTATGGCTACACCTTC
NA,TRBJ2-1,NA,TRBV6-5,CASSYSQEREQFF,TGTGCCAGCAGTTACTCCCAGGAAAGGGAGCAGTTCTTC
NA,TRBJ1-6,NA,TRBV5-5,CASSSDSTSSPLHF,TGTGCCAGCAGCTCTGATTCAACATCTTCACCCCTCCACTTT
NA,TRBJ2-1,NA,TRBV5-3,CARSPPNYNEQFF,TGTGCCAGAAGCCCCCCAAACTACAATGAGCAGTTCTTC
TRBD1,TRBJ1-1,NA,TRBV2,CASRQGGVSEAFF,TGTGCCAGCAGACAGGGGGGGGTCTCTGAAGCTTTCTTT
NA,TRBJ2-1,NA,TRBV6-5,CATQWENEQFF,TGTGCCACCCAGTGGGAGAATGAGCAGTTCTTC
NA,TRBJ2-6,NA,TRBV28,CASNHRAGANVLTF,TGTGCCAGCAACCACAGGGCTGGGGCCAACGTCCTGACTTTC
NA,TRBJ1-1,once,TRBV5-1,CASSLDWNTEAFF,TGCGCCAGCAGCCTTGACTGGAACACTGAAGCTTTCTTT
NA,TRBJ2-3,NA,TRBV19,CASSTPVGTDTQYF,TGTGCCAGTAGCACCCCGGTAGGCACAGATACGCAGTATTTT
NA,TRBJ2-6,once,TRBV27,CARSIGGGGGANVLTF,TGTGCCCGCAGTATTGGGGGGGGCGGGGGGGCCAACGTCCTGACTTTC
TRBD2,TRBJ2-2,NA,TRBV19,CASSFPSGGSTGELFF,TGTGCCAGTAGCTTTCCTAGCGGGGGCTCTACCGGGGAGCTGTTTTTT
TRBD2,TRBJ2-1,NA,TRBV3-1/TRBV3-2,CASSQDVGGDEQFF,TGTGCCAGCAGCCAAGATGTGGGGGGGGATGAGCAGTTCTTC
TRBD1,TRBJ2-5,NA,TRBV6-6,CASSTDRGVSETQYF,TGTGCCAGCAGTACGGACAGGGGAGTGTCCGAGACCCAGTACTTC
NA,TRBJ2-7,NA,TRBV7-2,CASSLMTYEQYF,TGTGCCAGCAGCTTAATGACATACGAGCAGTACTTC
TRBD2,TRBJ2-3,once,TRBV29-1,CSVAWTSGSTDTQYF,TGCAGCGTTGCCTGGACTAGCGGCAGCACAGATACGCAGTATTTT
TRBD1,TRBJ1-1,few,TRBV6-5,CASHFTGVDTEAFF,TGTGCCAGCCATTTCACAGGGGTGGACACTGAAGCTTTCTTT
TRBD2,TRBJ2-3,NA,TRBV10-3,CAISRTPGTSKPNTDTQYF,TGTGCCATCAGTCGTACACCCGGGACTAGCAAACCCAACACAGATACGCAGTATTTT
TRBD2,TRBJ2-7,NA,TRBV5-6,CASSFVSGRRITIYEQYF,TGTGCCAGCAGCTTCGTTAGCGGGAGACGTATCACCATCTACGAGCAGTACTTC